Described below is a single T cell receptor (beta chain) sequence and its context. Its antigen is as yet unknown. This entry comes from a study of identifying expanded T cells in peripheral blood. Method: immunoSEQ multiplex PCR; TCRdb's copy keeps in-frame clones and lacks some. Among under 100,000 clones listed, 70% to 90% were seen once. CDR3 size: 14 residues. Trimming cost V 2 bases and J 7 bases; bases outside gene matches: 3. The germline V gene encodes CDR1 SGDLS and CDR2 YYNGEE. General study points: Over about two and four weeks, about 15 and 19 clones changed, versus roughly 1.1 between replicates. Across healthy donors, higher total template counts meant significantly greater approximately 2-week count variance.

Healthy donors had no documented immune events, such as infections, while sampled. The sequence came from a person between 18 and 75 years old in good health. Sequences were obtained from blood. V gene TRBV9 combines with J gene TRBJ1-6, with 7 bases lining up with TRBD1. Here the CDR3 reads CASSVGQTNSPLHF. The CDR3 region has the DNA TGTGCCAGCAGCGTGGGACAGACCAATTCACCCCTCCACTTT.